Sequencing of this TCR beta chain was carried out in a study of CD8+ T cells in alopecia areata (dated by TCRdb to the late 2010s). Broadly, across the study: The treated patients took part in an open-label pilot trial in which moderate-to-severe alopecia areata was treated with oral tofacitinib at 5 to 10 mg twice daily. On the human side, TCRbeta sequencing was run on scalp tissue and on sorted CD4+ and CD8+ peripheral blood T cells from healthy controls and from alopecia areata patients with either patchy or totalis/universalis disease. To study T cell clonal expansion in alopecia areata, the researchers applied high-throughput TCRbeta sequencing to both the C3H/HeJ mouse model and human patients. Amplification of TCRbeta CDR3 regions was done by immunoSEQ multiplex PCR using 35 Vbeta forward primers and 13 Jbeta reverse primers. Scalp clonality was compared across normal scalp (n=4), patchy alopecia areata scalp (n=8), and alopecia totalis/universalis scalp (n=8). Biopsies were taken from tofacitinib-treated patients at baseline and again at 4 and 24 weeks into treatment, and several of those patients also had a later scalp biopsy. RNA was obtained with the PAXgene miRNA kit for fixed scalp, the miRNeasy kit for PBMCs, and the RNeasy kit for mouse skin. Patients stayed on tofacitinib for 6 to 18 months and then had 6 months of follow-up off drug so that delayed response and recurrence could be assessed.

In light of the paper, this sample's time point label describes: baseline before oral tofacitinib. Peripheral blood and lesional scalp punch biopsies were obtained from patients with alopecia areata. PBMCs were separated by density centrifugation and stained for CD3, CD4 and CD8, after which CD4+ and CD8+ T cells were sorted on a FACSAria. Details on this clone: Its specific antigen is unknown. Base qualities were left out, and no much larger clone turns up one base away.

Libraries were prepared through the immunoSEQ multiplex PCR assay. To provide template for TCR sequencing, every sample had RNA extracted and reverse transcribed into cDNA. SuperScript III was used for first-strand cDNA synthesis, primed with a 2:1 mix of oligo-dT and random hexamers. A synthetic immune receptor repertoire was used to assess amplification bias, and residual bias was removed computationally. The paper's processing steps were these. Raw reads were preprocessed for error removal, and CDR3 was defined according to IMGT conventions as running from the conserved cysteine to phenylalanine. Clonality was computed as 1 minus the Shannon entropy, with the entropy normalized by log2 of the number of productive unique TCRs. CD4 or CD8 identity of scalp clones was inferred by cross-referencing scalp TCRbeta sequences with sorted blood CD4 and CD8 repertoires. The table comes from immuneACCESS by way of TCRdb, which keeps in-frame sequences with V and J called. Part of the clones is missing from these tables; in studies checked, under half for an unresolved V gene and the rest for unknown reasons. V and J calls and clone size are copied from that table; D and trimming were computed from the DNA. The sample profile shows about 250,000 clones; around 67% of them were found once. More than 0.95% of the sample comes from the top ten.

The CDR3 starts with the cysteine, ends with the phenylalanine, and has 14 residues. Kept here is only the CDR3 DNA, which spans 42 bases and is read in frame from base 1. Reading the germline V gene gives CDR1 SGHRS and CDR2 YFSETQ. V gives up 4 bases and J gives up 0 bases, and the segment between their germline ends measures 10 bases. What the work shows at the level of the full study, not this receptor alone: Compared with normal scalp, lesional scalp, particularly in alopecia totalis/universalis, had higher clonality and more expanded CD8+ clones, which suggests antigenic drive. TCR sequences shared between patients were less clear than in mice, possibly partly because of HLA diversity in the patient population. Unlike mouse skin, where gammadelta T cells dominate, normal human skin contains resident alphabeta T cells that get sequenced too, which complicates analysis of the scalp TCR repertoire.

The clonotype was recovered from a human donor with alopecia areata. The source material was CD4+ T cells sorted from blood, sampled at week 0. The rearranged chain carries TRBV5-1 and TRBJ1-2, with no reliable assignment of the D segment. The bases read TGCGCCAGCAGCCTAGTCTCATCTAACTATGGCTACACCTTC. Its product reads: CASSLVSSNYGYTF.